Described below is a single T cell receptor (beta chain) sequence and its context. There are 14 residues in the CDR3. The germline gives CDR1 SGHRS, CDR2 YFSETQ. Trimming cost V 1 base and J 3 bases; bases outside gene matches: 3. This entry comes from a study of a mutant IDH1 vaccine in newly diagnosed glioma. The wider study: Previous treatment comprised radiotherapy, temozolomide, or both, mostly both.

Clones were sequenced by immunoSEQ multiplex PCR, and TCRdb holds only the in-frame ones, with some missing. The table has 95,000 to 100,000 clones, about 90% seen once. The time point is: baseline, week 1 (first vaccination visit). This sample's treatment: pre-vaccination baseline after standard-of-care therapy. The source of this sequence is a woman in her forties or fifties with glioma. The chain combines TRBV5-1 with TRBJ2-7; 8 bases match TRBD2. Sequences were derived from PBMCs, sampled from a glioma patient treated with radiotherapy, temozolomide or both. Here the CDR3 DNA reads TGCGCCAGCAGCTTGACACTAGCGGTCTACGAGCAGTACTTC. It encodes CASSLTLAVYEQYF.